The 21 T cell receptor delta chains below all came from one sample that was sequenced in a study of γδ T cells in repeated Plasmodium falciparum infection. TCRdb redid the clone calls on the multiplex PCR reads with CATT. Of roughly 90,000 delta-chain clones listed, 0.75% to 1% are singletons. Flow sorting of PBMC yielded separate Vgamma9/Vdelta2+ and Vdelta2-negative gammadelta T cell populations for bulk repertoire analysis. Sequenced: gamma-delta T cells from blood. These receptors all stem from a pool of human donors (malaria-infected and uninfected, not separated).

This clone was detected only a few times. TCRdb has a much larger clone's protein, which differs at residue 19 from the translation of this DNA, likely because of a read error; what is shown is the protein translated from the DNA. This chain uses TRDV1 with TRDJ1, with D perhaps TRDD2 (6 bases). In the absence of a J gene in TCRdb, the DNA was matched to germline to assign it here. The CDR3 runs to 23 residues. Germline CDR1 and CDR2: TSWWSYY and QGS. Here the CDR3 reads CALGELGGAFRASERAYTNKLIF. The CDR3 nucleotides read TGTGCTCTTGGGGAACTGGGGGGCGCCTTCCGGGCGTCTGAGCGGGCGTACACCAATAAACTCATCTTT.

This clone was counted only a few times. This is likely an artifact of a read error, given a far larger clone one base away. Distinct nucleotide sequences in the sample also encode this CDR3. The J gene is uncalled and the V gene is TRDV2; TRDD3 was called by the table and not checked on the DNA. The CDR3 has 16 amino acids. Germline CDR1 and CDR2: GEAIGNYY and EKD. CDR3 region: CACDILGDTLTDKLIF. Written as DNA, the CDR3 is TGTGCCTGTGACATACTGGGGGATACGCTCACCGATAAACTAATCTTT.

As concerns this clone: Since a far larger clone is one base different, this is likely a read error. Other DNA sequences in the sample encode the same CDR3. CDR3 nucleotide sequence: TGTGCTCTTGGGGAGCGCCCTAAGGAATATCGGTGTGCCGATAAACTCATCTTT. Residues: CALGERPKEYRCADKLIF. The chain is built from TRDV1 and TRDJ1; D gene uncertain. This CDR3 is 18 amino acids long. With 3 bases removed from V and 3 bases from J, the gap between germline ends came to 23 bases. CDR1 and CDR2 from the germline V gene are TSWWSYY and QGS.

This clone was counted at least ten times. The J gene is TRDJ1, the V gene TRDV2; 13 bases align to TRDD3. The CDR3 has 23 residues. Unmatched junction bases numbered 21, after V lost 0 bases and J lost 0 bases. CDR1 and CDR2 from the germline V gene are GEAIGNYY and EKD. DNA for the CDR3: TGTGCCTGTGACACCGTGAGAGGGTTGAACGTACTGGGGGATACGCGGTACACCGATAAACTCATCTTT. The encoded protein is CACDTVRGLNVLGDTRYTDKLIF.

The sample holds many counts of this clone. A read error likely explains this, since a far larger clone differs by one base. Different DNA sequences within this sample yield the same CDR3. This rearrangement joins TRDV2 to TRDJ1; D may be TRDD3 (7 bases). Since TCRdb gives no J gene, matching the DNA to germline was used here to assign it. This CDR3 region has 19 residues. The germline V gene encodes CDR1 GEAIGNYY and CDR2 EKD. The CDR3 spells CACDPLGGAPSEVDSKLIF. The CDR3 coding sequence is TGCGCCTGTGACCCCCTGGGGGGGGCCCCTTCCGAGGTGGACAGCAAACTCATCTTT.

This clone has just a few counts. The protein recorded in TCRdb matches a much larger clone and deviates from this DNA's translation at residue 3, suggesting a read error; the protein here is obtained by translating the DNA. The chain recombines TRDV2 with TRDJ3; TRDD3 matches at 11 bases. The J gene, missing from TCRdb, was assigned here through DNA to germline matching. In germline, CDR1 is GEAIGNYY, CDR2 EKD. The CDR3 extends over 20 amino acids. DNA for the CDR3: TGTGCCCGTGACTCCCGTCTGGGGGATACTCCCTCCTGGGACACCCGACAGATGTTTTTC. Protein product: CARDSRLGDTPSWDTRQMFF.

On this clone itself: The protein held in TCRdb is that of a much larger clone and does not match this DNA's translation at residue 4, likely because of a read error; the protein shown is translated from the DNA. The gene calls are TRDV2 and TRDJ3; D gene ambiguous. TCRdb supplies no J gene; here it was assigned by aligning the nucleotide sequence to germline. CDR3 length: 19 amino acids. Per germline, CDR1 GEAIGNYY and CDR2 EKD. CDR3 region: CACGTVGKGESWDTRQMFF. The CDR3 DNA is TGTGCCTGTGGCACCGTTGGGAAAGGAGAATCCTGGGACACCCGACAGATGTTTTTC.

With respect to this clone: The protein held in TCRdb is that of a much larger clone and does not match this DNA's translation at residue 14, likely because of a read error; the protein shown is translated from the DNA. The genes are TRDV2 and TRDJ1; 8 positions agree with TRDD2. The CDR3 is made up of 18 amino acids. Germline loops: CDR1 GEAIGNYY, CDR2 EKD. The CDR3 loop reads CADKASYVPGDVTNKLIF. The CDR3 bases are TGTGCAGACAAGGCTTCCTACGTACCTGGGGACGTTACCAATAAACTCATCTTT.

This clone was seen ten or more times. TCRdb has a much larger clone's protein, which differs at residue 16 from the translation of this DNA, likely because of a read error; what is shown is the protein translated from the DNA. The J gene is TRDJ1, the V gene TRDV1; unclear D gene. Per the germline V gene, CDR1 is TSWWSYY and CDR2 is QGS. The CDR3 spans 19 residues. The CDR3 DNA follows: TGTGCTCTTGGGGAACTAAAGGTGACTACTGTTCGGTACACCGATAGACTCATCTTT. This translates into CALGELKVTTVRYTDRLIF.

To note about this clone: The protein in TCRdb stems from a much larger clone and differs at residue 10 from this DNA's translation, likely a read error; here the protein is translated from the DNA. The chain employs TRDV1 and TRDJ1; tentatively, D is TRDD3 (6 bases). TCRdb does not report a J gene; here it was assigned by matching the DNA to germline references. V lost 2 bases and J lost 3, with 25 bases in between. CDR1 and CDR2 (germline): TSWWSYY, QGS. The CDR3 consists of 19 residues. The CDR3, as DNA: TGTGCTCTTGGGGAAAATGTCGAGGACATCTGGGATAAGGCCGATAAACTCATCTTT. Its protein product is CALGENVEDIWDKADKLIF.

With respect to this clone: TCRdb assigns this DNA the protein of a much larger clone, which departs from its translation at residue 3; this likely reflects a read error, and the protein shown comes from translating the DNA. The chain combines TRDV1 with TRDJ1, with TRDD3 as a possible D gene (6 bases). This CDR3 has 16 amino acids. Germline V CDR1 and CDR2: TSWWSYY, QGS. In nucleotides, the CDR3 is TGTGCTCCTGGGGATCCTCTACTTACGGGGCTCGATAAACTCATCTTT. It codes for CAPGDPLLTGLDKLIF.

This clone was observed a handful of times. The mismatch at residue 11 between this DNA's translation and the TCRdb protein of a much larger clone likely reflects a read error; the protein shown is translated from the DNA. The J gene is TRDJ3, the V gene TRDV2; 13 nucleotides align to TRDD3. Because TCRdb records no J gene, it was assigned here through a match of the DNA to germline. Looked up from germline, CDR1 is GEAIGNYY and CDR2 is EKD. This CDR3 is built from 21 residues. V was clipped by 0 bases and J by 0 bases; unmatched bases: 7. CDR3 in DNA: TGTGCCTGTGACACCGTACTGGGGGATACGGCAAGCTCCTGGGACACCCGACAGATGTTTTTC. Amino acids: CACDTVLGDTASSWDTRQMFF.

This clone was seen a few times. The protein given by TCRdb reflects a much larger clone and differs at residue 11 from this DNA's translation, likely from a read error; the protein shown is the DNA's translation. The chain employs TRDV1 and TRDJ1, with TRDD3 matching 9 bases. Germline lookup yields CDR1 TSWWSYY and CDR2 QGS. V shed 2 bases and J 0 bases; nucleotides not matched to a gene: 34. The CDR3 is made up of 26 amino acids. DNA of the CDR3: TGTGCTCTTGGGGAAACGATCCTAAAGCCGCAACCGGGAGACTGGGGGACCCTGAGGTACACCGATAAACTCATCTTT. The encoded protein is CALGETILKPQPGDWGTLRYTDKLIF.

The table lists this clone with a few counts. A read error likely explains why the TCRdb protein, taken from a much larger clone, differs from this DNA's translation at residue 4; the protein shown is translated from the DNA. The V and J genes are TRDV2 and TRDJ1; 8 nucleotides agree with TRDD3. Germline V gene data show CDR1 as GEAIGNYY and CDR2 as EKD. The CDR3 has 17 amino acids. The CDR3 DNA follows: TGTGCCTGTAACACTGGGGGGGATTACCGGTACACCGATAAACTCATCTTT. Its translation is CACNTGGDYRYTDKLIF.

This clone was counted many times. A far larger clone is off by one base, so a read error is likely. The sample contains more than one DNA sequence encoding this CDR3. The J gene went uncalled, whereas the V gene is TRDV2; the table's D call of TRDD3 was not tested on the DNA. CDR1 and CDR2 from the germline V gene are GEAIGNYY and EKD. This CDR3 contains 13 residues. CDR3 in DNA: TGTGCCTGTGACACCTGGGGGACAGCACAACTCTTCTTC. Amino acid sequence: CACDTWGTAQLFF.

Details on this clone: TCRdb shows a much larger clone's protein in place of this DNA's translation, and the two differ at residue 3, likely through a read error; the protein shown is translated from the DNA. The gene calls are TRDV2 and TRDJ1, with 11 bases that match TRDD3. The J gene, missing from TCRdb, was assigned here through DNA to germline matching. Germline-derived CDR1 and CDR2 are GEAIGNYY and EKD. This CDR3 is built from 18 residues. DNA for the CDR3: TGTGCCAGTGACACTCTGGGGGATACAGCTATAGGGGCCGATAAACTCATCTTT. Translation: CASDTLGDTAIGADKLIF.

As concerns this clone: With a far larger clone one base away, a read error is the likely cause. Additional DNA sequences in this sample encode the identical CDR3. The CDR3 loop reads CALGEYPPSYLVQRTGAGVVTYTDKLIF. The CDR3 DNA reads as TGTGCCCTTGGGGAATATCCCCCTTCCTACTTAGTTCAGAGAACTGGGGCGGGGGTCGTGACGTACACCGATAAACTCATCTTT. This chain connects TRDV1 to TRDJ1, with 9 bases aligning to TRDD2. Here the J gene was assigned by germline matching of the DNA, as TCRdb has none. The CDR3 length is 28 residues. Germline values: CDR1 TSWWSYY, CDR2 QGS.

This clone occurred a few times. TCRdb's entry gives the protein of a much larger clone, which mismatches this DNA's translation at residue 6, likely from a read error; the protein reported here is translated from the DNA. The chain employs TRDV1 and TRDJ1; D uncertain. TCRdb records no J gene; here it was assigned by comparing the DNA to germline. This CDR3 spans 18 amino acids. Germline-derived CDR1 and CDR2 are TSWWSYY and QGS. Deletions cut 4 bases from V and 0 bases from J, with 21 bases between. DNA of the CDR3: TGTGCTCTTGGGGTCTATCGAGCCCAGGTCGAGTACACCGATAAACTCATCTTT. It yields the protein CALGVYRAQVEYTDKLIF.

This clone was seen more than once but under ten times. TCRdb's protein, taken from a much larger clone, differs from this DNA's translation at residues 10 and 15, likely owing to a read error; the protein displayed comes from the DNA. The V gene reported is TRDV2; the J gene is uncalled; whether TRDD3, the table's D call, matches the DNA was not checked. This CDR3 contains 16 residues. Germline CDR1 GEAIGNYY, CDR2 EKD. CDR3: CACDTLGHGHTDKLTF. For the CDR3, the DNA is TGTGCCTGTGACACTCTGGGCCATGGCCACACCGATAAACTCACCTTT.

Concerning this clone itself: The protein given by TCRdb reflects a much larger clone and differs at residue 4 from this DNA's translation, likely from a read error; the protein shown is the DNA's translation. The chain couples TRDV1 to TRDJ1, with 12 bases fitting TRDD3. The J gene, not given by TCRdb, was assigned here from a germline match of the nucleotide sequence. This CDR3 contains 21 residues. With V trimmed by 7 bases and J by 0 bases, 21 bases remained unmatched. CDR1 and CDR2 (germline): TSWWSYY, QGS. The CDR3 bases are TGTGCTCTTGAGGTCCCTAACTGGGGGATACCCTCCGTCGGGTACACCGATAAACTCATCTTT. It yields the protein CALEVPNWGIPSVGYTDKLIF.

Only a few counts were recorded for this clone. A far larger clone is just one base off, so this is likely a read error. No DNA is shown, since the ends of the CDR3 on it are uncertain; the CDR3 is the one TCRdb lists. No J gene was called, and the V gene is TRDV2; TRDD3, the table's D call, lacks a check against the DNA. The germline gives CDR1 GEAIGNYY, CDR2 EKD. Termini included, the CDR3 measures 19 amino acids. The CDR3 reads CACDKVAGGILRYTDKLIF.